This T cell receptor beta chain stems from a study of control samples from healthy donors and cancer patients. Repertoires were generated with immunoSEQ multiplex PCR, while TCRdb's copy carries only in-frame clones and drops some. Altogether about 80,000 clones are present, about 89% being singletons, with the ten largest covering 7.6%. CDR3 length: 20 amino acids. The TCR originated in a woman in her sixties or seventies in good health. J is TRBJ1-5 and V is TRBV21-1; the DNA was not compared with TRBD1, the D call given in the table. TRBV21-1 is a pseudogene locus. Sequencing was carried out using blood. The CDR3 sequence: CASSTLALGQTLNSNQPQHF. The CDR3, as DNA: TGTGCCAGCAGCACTTTGGCCCTGGGACAAACCTTGAATAGCAATCAGCCCCAGCATTTT.